The 3 T cell receptor beta chains below were found in one sample sequenced in a study of T cell changes during pregnancy in multiple sclerosis. Repertoires were generated with immunoSEQ multiplex PCR, while TCRdb's copy carries only in-frame clones and drops some. Of 50,000 or so clones in the sample, approximately 94% were seen once. Material: CD4+ T cells from peripheral blood mononuclear cells, obtained before pregnancy. These receptors were obtained from a female donor with multiple sclerosis, enrolled in a pregnancy study.

The genes are TRBV9 and TRBJ2-7; 9 bases agree with TRBD1. The V gene's germline CDR1 is SGDLS and CDR2 YYNGEE. The CDR3 covers 13 residues. The J segment lost 6 bases and the V segment lost 0 bases, leaving 1 base of the junction unmatched. Here the CDR3 DNA reads TGTGCCAGCAGCGTAGAGACAGGGGGCGAGCAGTACTTC. Encoded protein: CASSVETGGEQYF.

This chain connects TRBV18 to TRBJ2-1; D possibly corresponds to TRBD2 (6 bases). This CDR3 is built from 13 residues. The germline gives CDR1 KGHSH, CDR2 LQKENI. Trimming removed 3 bases from V and 6 bases from J, with 9 bases in between. CDR3 protein: CASSPGGSNEQFF. The CDR3 DNA sequence: TGTGCCAGCTCACCTGGAGGGAGCAATGAGCAGTTCTTC. The whole variable domain, remainder taken from reference TRBV18 and TRBJ2-1, is NAGVMQNPRHLVRRRGQEARLRCSPMKGHSHVYWYRQLPEEGLKFMVYLQKENIIDESGMPKERFSAEFPKEGPSILRIQQVVRGDSAAYFCASSPGGSNEQFFGPGTRLTVL.

The chain recombines TRBV19 with TRBJ2-5; weak D call: TRBD1 (5 bases). The V gene's germline CDR1 is LNHDA and CDR2 SQIVND (reference sequence). V was trimmed by 3 bases and J by 4 bases, leaving 9 bases between them. The CDR3 covers 13 residues. The CDR3 loop reads CASSIQGPETQYF. In DNA form, the CDR3 reads TGTGCCAGTAGTATCCAGGGTCCAGAGACCCAGTACTTC.